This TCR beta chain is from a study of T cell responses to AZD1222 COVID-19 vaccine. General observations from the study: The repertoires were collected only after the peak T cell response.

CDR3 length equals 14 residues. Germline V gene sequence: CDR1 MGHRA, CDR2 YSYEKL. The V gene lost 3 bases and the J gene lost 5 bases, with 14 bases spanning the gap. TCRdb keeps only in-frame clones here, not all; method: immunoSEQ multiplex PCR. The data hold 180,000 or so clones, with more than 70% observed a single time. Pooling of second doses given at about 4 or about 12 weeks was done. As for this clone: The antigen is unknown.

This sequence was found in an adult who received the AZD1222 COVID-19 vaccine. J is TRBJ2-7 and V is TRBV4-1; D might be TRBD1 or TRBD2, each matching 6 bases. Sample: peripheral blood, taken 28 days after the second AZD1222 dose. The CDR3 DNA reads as TGCGCCAGCAGCCAGATACCGGGGGCGGACGAGCAGTACTTC. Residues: CASSQIPGADEQYF.